The 10 T cell receptor beta chains below were found in one sample sequenced in a study of vaccination and CD4 T cells after COVID-19. No antigens are known for them. Treatment given: approximately nine-day PBMC culture with coronavirus spike peptide pools or control peptides (ViraFEST assay). The Oncomine TCR Beta short-read assay was applied to DNA of cultured CD4+ T cells. TCRdb reprocessed the PCR reads via MiXCR and lists one record per CDR3 protein. This repertoire shows about 11,000 distinct CDR3 sequences, roughly 73% found once; its top ten account for 7.5% to 8%. The specimen sequenced was CD4+ T cells from blood, cultured in vitro. The source of these receptors is a human donor who had recovered from COVID-19.

The rearrangement uses TRBV6-2 or TRBV6-3 and TRBJ1-5; weak D call: TRBD1 (5 bases). The CDR3 extends over 15 amino acids. Germline V CDR1 and CDR2: MNHEY, SVGEGT. V lost 0 bases to trimming and J lost 4 bases, with 10 bases between them. The CDR3 DNA follows: TGTGCCAGCAGTTACTCCTTGGGGCGGAATCAGCCCCAGCATTTT. This codes for CASSYSLGRNQPQHF.

The chain has TRBV6-1 and TRBJ2-1; perhaps TRBD1 as D (7 bases). Germline lookup yields CDR1 MNHNS and CDR2 SASEGT. The CDR3 has 13 residues. V gave up 10 bases and J gave up 9 bases, with 19 bases separating them. The CDR3: CAIGQDRGSEQFF. CDR3 DNA sequence: TGTGCCATCGGACAGGACCGGGGGAGTGAGCAGTTCTTC.

This chain's CDR3 is CASSLVETQYF. The CDR3 DNA reads TGTGCCAGCAGCCTGGTAGAGACCCAGTACTTC. V usage is TRBV7-2 and J usage is TRBJ2-5; D is uncertain. The germline V gene has CDR1 SGHTA and CDR2 FQGNSA. Trimming stripped 5 bases from V and 4 bases from J, with 5 bases between. The CDR3 runs 11 residues.

The table lists this clonotype with a few counts. The chain uses TRBV25-1 and TRBJ1-6; D not resolved. This CDR3 comprises 13 residues. V was clipped by 1 base and J by 7 bases, with 5 bases between them. The germline V gene has CDR1 MGHDK and CDR2 SYGVNS. The CDR3 DNA reads TGTGCCAGCAGTGAATCATACAATTCACCCCTCCACTTT. This translates into CASSESYNSPLHF.

This clonotype was detected once. This chain links TRBV28 with TRBJ1-5; D is perhaps TRBD1 (5 bases). The CDR3 sequence is 15 residues long. Germline V CDR1 and CDR2: MDHEN, SYDVKM. Trimming removed 4 bases from V and 7 bases from J, with 17 bases in between. CDR3 bases: TGTGCCAGCAGTTCGCCCCGACAGCCGAGGCAGCCCCAGCATTTT. Its translation is CASSSPRQPRQPQHF.

The chain recombines TRBV15 with TRBJ2-7; D is perhaps TRBD1 (6 bases). CDR1 LNHNV and CDR2 YYDKDF come from the germline V gene (reference sequence). V was pared by 2 bases and J by 6 bases, with 14 bases between. The CDR3 is 14 residues long. CDR3 DNA sequence: TGTGCCACCAGCAGATATCTACAGGGCTCCGAGCAGTACTTC. Its translation is CATSRYLQGSEQYF.

This clonotype has only a few counts. This chain links TRBV27 with TRBJ1-2; the D gene is possibly TRBD1 (6 bases). Deletions cut 6 bases from V and 5 bases from J, with 25 bases between. This CDR3 contains 17 residues. Germline loops: CDR1 MNHEY, CDR2 SMNVEV (reference sequence). CDR3 DNA sequence: TGTGCCAGCAGCGACCCTCCTCGCACAGGGTCCCAATATGGCTACACCTTC. It yields the protein CASSDPPRTGSQYGYTF.

The chain employs TRBV7-9 and TRBJ1-5, with 7 bases aligning to TRBD1. CDR3 length: 15 residues. Per the germline V gene, CDR1 is SEHNR and CDR2 is FQNEAQ (reference sequence). The trim removed 5 bases at V and 0 bases at J, leaving 4 bases unmatched. The CDR3 sequence is CASSLGTVSNQPQHF. The CDR3, as DNA: TGTGCCAGCAGCCTCGGGACAGTTAGCAATCAGCCCCAGCATTTT.

The V call is TRBV20-1, the J call TRBJ1-2; D perhaps matches TRBD1 (5 bases). The CDR3 length is 14 residues. Trimming shortened V by 3 bases and J by 4 bases, and 15 bases separated the two germline ends. The germline CDR1 and CDR2 sequences are DFQATT and SNEGSKA (reference sequence). The CDR3 DNA reads TGCAGTGCTAGGGCTGGGGGGAAGACCTATGGCTACACCTTC. Amino acids: CSARAGGKTYGYTF.

The J gene is TRBJ2-1, the V gene TRBV6-5, with D perhaps assigned TRBD1 or TRBD2 (6 bases each). Looked up from germline, CDR1 is MNHEY and CDR2 is SVGAGI. This CDR3 spans 15 amino acids. The V end was cut by 4 bases, the J end by 3 bases, with 13 bases between. The CDR3 region is CASSSDRGLYNEQFF. Here the CDR3 DNA reads TGTGCCAGCAGTTCCGACCGGGGGCTCTACAATGAGCAGTTCTTC.